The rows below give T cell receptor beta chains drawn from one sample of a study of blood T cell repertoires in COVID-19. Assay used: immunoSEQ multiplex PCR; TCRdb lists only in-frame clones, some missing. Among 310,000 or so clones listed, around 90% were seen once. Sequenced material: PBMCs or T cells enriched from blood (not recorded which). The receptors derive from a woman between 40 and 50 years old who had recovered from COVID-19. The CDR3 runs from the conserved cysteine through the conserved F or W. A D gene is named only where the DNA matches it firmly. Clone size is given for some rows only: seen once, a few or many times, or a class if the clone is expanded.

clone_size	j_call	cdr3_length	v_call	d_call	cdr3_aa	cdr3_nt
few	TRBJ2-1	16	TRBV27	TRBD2	CASRPSGRVPYNEQFF	TGTGCCAGCAGACCTAGCGGGAGGGTTCCCTACAATGAGCAGTTCTTC
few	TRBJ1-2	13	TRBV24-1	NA	CATSETGVYGYTF	TGTGCCACCAGTGAGACAGGAGTCTATGGCTACACCTTC
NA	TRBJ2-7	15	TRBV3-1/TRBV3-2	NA	CASSQDEGEPYEQYF	TGTGCCAGCAGCCAAGACGAGGGAGAGCCCTACGAGCAGTACTTC
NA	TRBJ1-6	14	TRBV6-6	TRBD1	CASKPGTGLSPLHF	TGTGCCAGCAAACCCGGGACAGGGCTTTCACCCCTCCACTTT
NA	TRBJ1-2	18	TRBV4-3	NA	CASSQDARAYVANYGYTF	TGCGCCAGCAGCCAAGACGCCAGGGCCTACGTAGCTAACTATGGCTACACCTTC
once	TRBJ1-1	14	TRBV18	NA	CASSQGGGNTEAFF	TGTGCCAGCTCCCAAGGGGGGGGAAACACTGAAGCTTTCTTT
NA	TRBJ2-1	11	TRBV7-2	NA	CASSPYNEQFF	TGTGCCAGCAGCCCGTACAATGAGCAGTTCTTC
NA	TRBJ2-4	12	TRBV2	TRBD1	CASKDRGDIQYF	TGTGCCAGCAAAGACAGGGGGGACATTCAGTACTTC
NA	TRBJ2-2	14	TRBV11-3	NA	CASSPESGSGELFF	TGTGCCAGCAGCCCAGAGTCCGGGTCCGGGGAGCTGTTTTTT
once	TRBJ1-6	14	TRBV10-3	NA	CAISEWAANSPLHF	TGTGCCATCAGTGAGTGGGCAGCTAATTCACCCCTCCACTTT
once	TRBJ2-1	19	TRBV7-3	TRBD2	CASSLMASGTRSSYNEQFF	TGTGCCAGCAGCTTAATGGCTAGCGGGACTAGGAGCTCCTACAATGAGCAGTTCTTC
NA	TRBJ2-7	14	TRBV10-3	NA	CAISSGDFSYEQYF	TGTGCCATTAGCTCCGGGGACTTCTCCTACGAGCAGTACTTC
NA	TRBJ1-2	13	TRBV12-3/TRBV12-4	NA	CASSFGGGYGYTF	TGTGCCAGCAGTTTTGGGGGAGGCTATGGCTACACCTTC
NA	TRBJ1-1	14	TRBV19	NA	CASSIDWQNTEAFF	TGTGCCAGTAGTATAGATTGGCAGAACACTGAAGCTTTCTTT
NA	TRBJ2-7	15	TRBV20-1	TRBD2	CSASLGTSGPYEQYF	TGCAGTGCTAGTCTCGGTACTAGCGGACCCTACGAGCAGTACTTC
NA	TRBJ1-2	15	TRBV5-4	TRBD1	CASSTGTANFYGYTF	TGTGCCAGCAGCACCGGGACAGCCAACTTCTATGGCTACACCTTC
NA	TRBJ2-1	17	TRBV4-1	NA	CASSRGAGFNNFNEQFF	TGCGCCAGCAGCCGCGGCGCGGGCTTCAATAATTTCAATGAGCAGTTCTTC
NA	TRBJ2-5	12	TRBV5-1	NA	CASRSGLETQYF	TGCGCCAGCAGGTCAGGGTTGGAGACCCAGTACTTC
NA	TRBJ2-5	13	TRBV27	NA	CASRGPLQETQYF	TGTGCCAGCAGGGGGCCCCTCCAAGAGACCCAGTACTTC
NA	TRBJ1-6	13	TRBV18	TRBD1	CASSRDRGSPLHF	TGTGCCAGCTCCCGTGACAGGGGTTCACCCCTCCACTTT
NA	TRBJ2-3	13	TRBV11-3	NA	CASSPQGTDTQYF	TGTGCCAGCAGCCCACAGGGTACAGATACGCAGTATTTT
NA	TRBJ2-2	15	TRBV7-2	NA	CASSLDNSKTGELFF	TGTGCCAGCAGCTTAGATAACAGCAAAACCGGGGAGCTGTTTTTT
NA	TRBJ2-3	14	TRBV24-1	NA	CATSEAAGTDTQYF	TGTGCCACCAGTGAGGCGGCCGGCACAGATACGCAGTATTTT
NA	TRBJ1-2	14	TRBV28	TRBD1	CASSLYRGNYGYTF	TGTGCCAGCAGTTTATACAGGGGAAATTATGGCTACACCTTC
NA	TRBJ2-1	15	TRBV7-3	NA	CASSLEGRRAGEQFF	TGTGCCAGCAGCTTAGAAGGACGTAGAGCGGGTGAGCAGTTCTTC
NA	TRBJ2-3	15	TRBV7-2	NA	CASSLVSARPDTQYF	TGTGCCAGCAGCTTAGTCAGCGCCCGCCCAGATACGCAGTATTTT
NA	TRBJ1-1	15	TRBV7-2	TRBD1	CASSSPTGGHTEAFF	TGTGCCAGCAGCTCCCCAACAGGGGGCCACACTGAAGCTTTCTTT
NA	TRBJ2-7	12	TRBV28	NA	CASSLFTYEQYF	TGTGCCAGCAGTTTATTTACCTACGAGCAGTACTTC
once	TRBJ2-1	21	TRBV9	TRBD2	CASSVGQGGRALIGTYNEQFF	TGTGCCAGCAGCGTAGGACAGGGCGGGAGGGCCCTAATAGGGACCTACAATGAGCAGTTCTTC
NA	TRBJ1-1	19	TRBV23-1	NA	CASSQCVTNGRDSFTEAFF	TGCGCCAGCAGTCAATGTGTCACTAACGGGAGGGACTCATTTACTGAAGCTTTCTTT
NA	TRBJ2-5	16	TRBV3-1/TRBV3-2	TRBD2	CASSQDPAGGGETQYF	TGTGCCAGCAGCCAAGACCCAGCGGGAGGGGGGGAGACCCAGTACTTC
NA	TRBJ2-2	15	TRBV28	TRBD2	CASSGLAAGRGELFF	TGTGCCAGCAGTGGACTAGCGGCGGGGAGGGGGGAGCTGTTTTTT
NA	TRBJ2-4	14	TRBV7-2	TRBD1	CASSKGQGMNIQYF	TGTGCCAGCAGCAAAGGACAGGGGATGAACATTCAGTACTTC
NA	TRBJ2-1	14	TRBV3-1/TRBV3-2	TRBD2	CASRMGGSHNEQFF	TGTGCCAGCAGGATGGGCGGGAGCCACAATGAGCAGTTCTTC
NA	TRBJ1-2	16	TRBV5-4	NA	CASSLGPGAMVHGYTF	TGTGCCAGCAGCTTGGGGCCAGGGGCTATGGTCCATGGCTACACCTTC
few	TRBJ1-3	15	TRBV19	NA	CASRADSVSGNTIYF	TGTGCCAGTAGGGCCGACAGCGTCTCTGGAAACACCATATATTTT
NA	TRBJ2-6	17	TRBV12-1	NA	CASSFGGQRTGANVLTF	TGTGCCAGCAGCTTTGGGGGACAGCGAACTGGGGCCAACGTCCTGACTTTC
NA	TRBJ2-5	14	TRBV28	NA	CASSLSSSAETQYF	TGTGCCAGCAGTTTAAGTTCCAGCGCAGAGACCCAGTACTTC
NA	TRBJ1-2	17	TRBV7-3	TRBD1	CASSSRTGGGPGYGYTF	TGTGCCAGCAGCTCTCGGACAGGAGGGGGCCCTGGCTATGGCTACACCTTC
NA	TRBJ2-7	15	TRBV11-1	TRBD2	CASSPIAGSSYEQYF	TGTGCCAGCAGCCCCATAGCGGGTTCCTCCTACGAGCAGTACTTC
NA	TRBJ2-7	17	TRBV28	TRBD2	CASSLLAGVAGRYEQYF	TGTGCCAGCAGTTTACTTGCCGGGGTAGCGGGGCGCTACGAGCAGTACTTC
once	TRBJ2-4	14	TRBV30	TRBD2	CAWSATSGKNIQYF	TGTGCCTGGAGTGCGACTAGCGGCAAAAACATTCAGTACTTC
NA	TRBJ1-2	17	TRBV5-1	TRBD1	CASSLGTGGFANYGYTF	TGCGCCAGCAGCTTAGGGACAGGGGGTTTTGCTAACTATGGCTACACCTTC
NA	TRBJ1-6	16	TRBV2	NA	CASSGQDLSYNSPLHF	TGTGCCAGCAGTGGACAGGACCTCTCCTATAATTCACCCCTCCACTTT
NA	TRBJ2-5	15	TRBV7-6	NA	CASSLGGDRKETQYF	TGTGCCAGCAGCTTAGGGGGGGATAGAAAAGAGACCCAGTACTTC
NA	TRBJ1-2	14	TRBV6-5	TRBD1	CASSLQGRNYGYTF	TGTGCCAGCAGCCTACAGGGGCGGAACTATGGCTACACCTTC
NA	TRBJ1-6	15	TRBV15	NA	CATSRDRGGESPLHF	TGTGCCACCAGCAGAGATAGGGGGGGCGAATCACCCCTCCACTTT
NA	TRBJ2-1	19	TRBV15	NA	CATSRDWSGGTGSYNEQFF	TGTGCCACCAGCAGAGATTGGTCGGGCGGGACCGGCTCCTACAATGAGCAGTTCTTC
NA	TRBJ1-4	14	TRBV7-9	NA	CASRLQGFNEKLFF	TGTGCCAGCAGACTGCAGGGGTTTAATGAAAAACTGTTTTTT
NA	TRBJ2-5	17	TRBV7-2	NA	CASSLGVAAPSKETQYF	TGTGCCAGCAGCTTAGGGGTGGCGGCACCCAGCAAGGAGACCCAGTACTTC
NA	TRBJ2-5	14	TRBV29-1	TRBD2	CSVYPGRGEETQYF	TGCAGCGTTTACCCTGGGAGGGGCGAAGAGACCCAGTACTTC
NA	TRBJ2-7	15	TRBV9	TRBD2	CASSQGPSGPYEQYF	TGTGCCAGCAGCCAGGGGCCTAGCGGGCCGTACGAGCAGTACTTC
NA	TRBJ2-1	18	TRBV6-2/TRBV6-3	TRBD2	CASSPQDIAGSSYNEQFF	TGTGCCAGCAGTCCCCAAGATATAGCGGGAAGCTCCTACAATGAGCAGTTCTTC
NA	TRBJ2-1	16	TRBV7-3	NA	CASSSMGIADYNEQFF	TGTGCCAGCAGCTCGATGGGAATAGCGGACTACAATGAGCAGTTCTTC
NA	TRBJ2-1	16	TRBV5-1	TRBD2	CASSLTSGNYYNEQFF	TGCGCCAGCAGCTTAACTAGCGGGAACTACTACAATGAGCAGTTCTTC
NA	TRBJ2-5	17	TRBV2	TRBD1	CASSEEAWDRGQETQYF	TGTGCCAGCAGTGAAGAAGCTTGGGACAGGGGACAAGAGACCCAGTACTTC
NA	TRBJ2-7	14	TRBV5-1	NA	CASSSLTSPYEQYF	TGCGCCAGCAGCTCGTTGACAAGCCCGTACGAGCAGTACTTC
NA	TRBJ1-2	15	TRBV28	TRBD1	CASSSFGTDDYGYTF	TGTGCCAGCAGCTCTTTCGGGACAGACGACTATGGCTACACCTTC
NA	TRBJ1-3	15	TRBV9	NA	CASSGGVFSGNTIYF	TGTGCCAGCAGCGGCGGAGTTTTCTCTGGAAACACCATATATTTT